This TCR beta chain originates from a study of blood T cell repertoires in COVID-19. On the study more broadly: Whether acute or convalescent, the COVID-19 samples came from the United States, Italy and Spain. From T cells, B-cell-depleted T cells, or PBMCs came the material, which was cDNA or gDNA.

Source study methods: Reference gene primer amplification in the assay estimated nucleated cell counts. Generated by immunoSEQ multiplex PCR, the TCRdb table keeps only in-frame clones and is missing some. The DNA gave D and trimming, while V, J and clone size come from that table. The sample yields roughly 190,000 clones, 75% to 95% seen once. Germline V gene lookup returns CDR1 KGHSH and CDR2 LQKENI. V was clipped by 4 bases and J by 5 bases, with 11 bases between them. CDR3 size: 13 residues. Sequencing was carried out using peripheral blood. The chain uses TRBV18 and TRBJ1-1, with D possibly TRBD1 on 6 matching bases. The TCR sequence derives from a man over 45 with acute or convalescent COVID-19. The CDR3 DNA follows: TGTGCCAGCTCACAAAACAGGGAAACTGAAGCTTTCTTT. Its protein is CASSQNRETEAFF.